This TCR beta chain was recorded in a study of shared clonotypes between healthy human individuals. Study overall: Every donor yielded three CD4 naive, three CD4 memory, two CD8 naive and one CD8 memory plate. Study observations and caveats: Non-shared clonotypes showed lower generation probabilities than clonotypes common to all four donors.

Libraries were prepared by immunoSEQ multiplex PCR; TCRdb keeps only in-frame clonotypes and omits some of them. The sample records approximately 980,000 clones, roughly 72% being singletons. Naive CD45RA+ and memory CD45RA-negative subsets were split from CD4+ cells. J lost 0 bases, V lost 4 bases, and 6 bases had no gene match. CDR1 SGHTS and CDR2 YDEGEE come from the germline V gene. The CDR3 sequence is 18 residues long. To note about this clone: Its antigen is not known.

The clonotype was recovered from a man younger than 30 in good health. Input material: memory CD4+ T cells sorted from blood. The sample's subset: CD45RA-negative fraction. The chain is built from TRBV5-8 and TRBJ2-3; 15 bases align to TRBD2. The CDR3 spells CASSLGLAGGPSTDTQYF. DNA of the CDR3: TGTGCCAGCAGCCTCGGACTAGCGGGGGGGCCTAGCACAGATACGCAGTATTTT.